Listed here is a single TCR beta chain. This clonotype has just one count. The antigen this receptor binds is unknown. Base qualities are missing; no much larger clone stands one base away. A lone read is weak support. The germline V gene (reference sequence) specifies SEHNR as CDR1 and FQNEAQ as CDR2. For this chain, trimming is 5 bases at the V end and 8 bases at the J end, and the number of junction bases without a gene match is 12. The CDR3 has 16 amino acids, counting the end cysteine and phenylalanine. The DNA shown is the 48-base CDR3, in frame from base 1. These data belong to a study of CD8 T cells in ankylosing spondylitis (dated by TCRdb to 2016 to 2017). Concerning the study at large: To find TCR variants linked to disease, the study profiled T cell receptor beta repertoires in ankylosing spondylitis patients and healthy donors. The full study cohort was made up of about 24 ankylosing spondylitis patients and over 90 healthy donors. Peripheral blood was sampled, and synovial fluid was additionally collected from ankylosing spondylitis patients.

Study-level results and caveats: Blood from ankylosing spondylitis patients appeared to be characterized by a TCR beta motif composed of under 10 highly homologous amino acid variants. Some TCR beta motif variants had previously been reported in synovial fluid and blood of reactive arthritis patients, which suggested common disease-initiation mechanisms. According to the report, matched synovial fluid samples from ankylosing spondylitis patients were significantly enriched for the disease-linked clones. The disease-linked clones showed a CD8+ phenotype and occurred at relatively low frequencies in peripheral blood.

The sequencer was an Illumina MiSeq. TCR beta libraries were prepared by quantitative 5'-RACE with molecular barcodes. Regarding the original processing steps: A new computational method based on a probabilistic model of VDJ rearrangement was used to identify disease-linked TCR variants. In-frame beta chains were kept once TCRdb had trimmed the public reads at Q25 with fastp and called clones with MiXCR. Each entry is one CDR3 protein sequence, shown with its most common DNA and genes. The V and J calls shown here were made by TCRdb, not taken from the authors' results. The sample includes approximately 25,000 distinct CDR3 sequences, with about a sixth observed a single time. Of the sample, around 27% is held by the ten largest clones.

The sequence came from a male donor with ankylosing spondylitis or in good health (not recorded which). The chain is encoded by TRBV7-9 joined to TRBJ2-3, with TRBD2 identical over 11 junction bases. The specimen sequenced was blood. The CDR3 reads CASSTGLAVLRGTQYF. In nucleotides, the sequence is TGTGCCAGCAGCACGGGACTAGCGGTACTCCGGGGTACGCAGTATTTT. Joined to the reference TRBV7-9 and TRBJ2-3 proteins, this CDR3 gives the full variable domain: DTGVSQNPRHKITKRGQNVTFRCDPISEHNRLYWYRQTLGQGPEFLTYFQNEAQLEKSRLLSDRFSAERPKGSFSTLEIQRTEQGDSAMYLCASSTGLAVLRGTQYFGPGTRLTVL.